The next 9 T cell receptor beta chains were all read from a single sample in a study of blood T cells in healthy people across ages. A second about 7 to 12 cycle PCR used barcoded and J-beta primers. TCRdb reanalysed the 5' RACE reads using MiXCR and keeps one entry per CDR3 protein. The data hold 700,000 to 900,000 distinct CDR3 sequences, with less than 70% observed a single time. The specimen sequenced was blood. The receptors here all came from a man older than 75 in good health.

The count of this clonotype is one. CDR3 region: CASTEGEQYF. CDR3 sequence (DNA): TGTGCCAGCACCGAGGGCGAGCAGTACTTC. V usage is TRBV6-7 and J usage is TRBJ2-5; a possible D gene is TRBD2 (5 bases). The assigned J gene may be wrong: the sequence end matches TRBJ2-7 better. TRBV6-7 is classed as an ORF, of uncertain function. CDR3 length: 10 residues.

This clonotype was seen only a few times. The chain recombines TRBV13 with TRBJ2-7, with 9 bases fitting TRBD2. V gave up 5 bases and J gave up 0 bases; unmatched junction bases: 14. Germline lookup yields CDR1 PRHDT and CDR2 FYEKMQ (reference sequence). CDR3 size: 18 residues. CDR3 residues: CASSPPGLARGLSYEQYF. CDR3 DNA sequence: TGTGCCAGCAGCCCGCCCGGACTAGCGAGAGGGCTCTCCTACGAGCAGTACTTC.

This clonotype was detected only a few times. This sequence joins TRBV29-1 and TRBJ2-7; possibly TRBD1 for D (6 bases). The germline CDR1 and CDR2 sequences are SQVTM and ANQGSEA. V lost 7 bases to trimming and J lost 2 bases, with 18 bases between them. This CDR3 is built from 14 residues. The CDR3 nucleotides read TGCAGCGCCGGAATAGAGGGGGTTACCTACGAGCAGTACTTC. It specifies CSAGIEGVTYEQYF.

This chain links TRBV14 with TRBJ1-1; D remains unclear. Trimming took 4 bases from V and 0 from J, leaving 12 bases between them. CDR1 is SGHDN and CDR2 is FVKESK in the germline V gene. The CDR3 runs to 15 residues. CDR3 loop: CASSRIGLLNTEAFF. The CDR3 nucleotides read TGTGCCAGCAGCCGGATAGGGCTCTTGAACACTGAAGCTTTCTTT. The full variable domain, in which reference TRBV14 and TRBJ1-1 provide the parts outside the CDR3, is EAGVTQFPSHSVIEKGQTVTLRCDPISGHDNLYWYRRVMGKEIKFLLHFVKESKQDESGMPNNRFLAERTGGTYSTLKVQPAELEDSGVYFCASSRIGLLNTEAFFGQGTRLTVV.

The CDR3 loop is CSALPLIWTSNYGYTF. Here the CDR3 DNA reads TGCAGTGCCTTACCGCTAATTTGGACGTCTAACTATGGCTACACCTTC. The chain combines TRBV20-1 with TRBJ1-2; D gene unclear. This CDR3 has 16 residues. The V end was cut by 6 bases, the J end by 0 bases, with 20 bases between. The V gene's germline CDR1 is DFQATT and CDR2 SNEGSKA (reference sequence).

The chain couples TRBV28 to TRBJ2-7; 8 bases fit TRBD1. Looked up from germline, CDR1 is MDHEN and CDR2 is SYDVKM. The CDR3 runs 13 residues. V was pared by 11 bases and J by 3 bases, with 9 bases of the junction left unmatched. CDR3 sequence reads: CAAGGTGNYEQYF. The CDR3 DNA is TGTGCCGCTGGGGGGACAGGCAACTACGAGCAGTACTTC.

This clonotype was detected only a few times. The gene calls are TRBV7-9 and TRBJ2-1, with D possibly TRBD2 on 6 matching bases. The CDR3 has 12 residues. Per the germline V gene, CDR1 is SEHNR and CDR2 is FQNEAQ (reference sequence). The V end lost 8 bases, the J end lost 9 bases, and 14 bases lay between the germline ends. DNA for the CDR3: TGTGCCAGCGGATTGGGAGGAACTGAGCAGTTCTTC. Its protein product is CASGLGGTEQFF.

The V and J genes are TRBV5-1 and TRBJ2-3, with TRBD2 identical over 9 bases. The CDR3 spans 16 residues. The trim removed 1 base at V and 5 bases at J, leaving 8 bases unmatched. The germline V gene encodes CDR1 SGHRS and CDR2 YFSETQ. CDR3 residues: CASSLFSGRSVDTQYF. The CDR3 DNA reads TGCGCCAGCAGCTTGTTTAGCGGGAGATCGGTAGATACGCAGTATTTT.

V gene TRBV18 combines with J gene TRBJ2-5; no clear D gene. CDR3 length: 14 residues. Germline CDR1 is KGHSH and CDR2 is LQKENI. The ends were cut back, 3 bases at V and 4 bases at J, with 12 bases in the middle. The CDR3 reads CASSPDTVGETQYF. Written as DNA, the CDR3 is TGTGCCAGCTCACCCGACACGGTAGGAGAGACCCAGTACTTC.